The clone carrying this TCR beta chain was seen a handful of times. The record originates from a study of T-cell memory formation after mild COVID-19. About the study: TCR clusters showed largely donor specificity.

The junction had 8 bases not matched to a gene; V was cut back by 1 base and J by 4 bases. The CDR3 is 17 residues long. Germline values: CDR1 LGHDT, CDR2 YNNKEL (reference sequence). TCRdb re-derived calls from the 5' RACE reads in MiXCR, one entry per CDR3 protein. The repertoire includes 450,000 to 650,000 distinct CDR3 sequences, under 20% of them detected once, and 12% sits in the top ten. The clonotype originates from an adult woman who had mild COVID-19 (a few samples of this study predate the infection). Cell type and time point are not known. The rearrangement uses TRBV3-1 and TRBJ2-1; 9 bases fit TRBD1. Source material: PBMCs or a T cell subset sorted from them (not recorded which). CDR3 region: CASSQGDRQGGYNEQFF. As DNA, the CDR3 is TGTGCCAGCAGCCAAGGAGATCGACAGGGGGGGTACAATGAGCAGTTCTTC.